The 29 T cell receptor beta chains reported below all come from one sample, sequenced in a study of CD8+ T cells in alopecia areata. Isolated RNA was reverse transcribed into cDNA used as the sequencing template. Repertoires were generated with immunoSEQ multiplex PCR, while TCRdb's copy carries only in-frame clones and drops some. The data contain 120,000 to 150,000 clones, around 47% of them seen just once; the ten biggest clones take up over 5.5%. Sequencing was carried out using CD4+ T cells sorted from blood. The receptor set was obtained from a human donor with alopecia areata.

The DNA for the CDR3 is TGTGCCAGCAGCTTGTCGGGACTTAAAGAGACCCAGTACTTC. This sequence encodes CASSLSGLKETQYF. This chain connects TRBV5-6 to TRBJ2-5; TRBD2 might be the D (6 bases). V lost 1 base and J lost 3, with 10 bases in between. Per the germline V gene, CDR1 is SGHDT and CDR2 is YYEEEE. The CDR3 length is 14 residues.

This chain uses TRBV29-1 with TRBJ2-1; unclear D gene. Trimming shortened V by 3 bases and J by 4 bases, and 4 bases separated the two germline ends. CDR3 length: 11 amino acids. Germline values: CDR1 SQVTM, CDR2 ANQGSEA. The CDR3, as DNA: TGCAGCGTTGACCGATACAATGAGCAGTTCTTC. As protein: CSVDRYNEQFF.

The genes are TRBV28 and TRBJ2-7; 8 positions match TRBD2. Unmatched junction bases numbered 6, after V lost 1 base and J lost 7 bases. Per the germline V gene, CDR1 is MDHEN and CDR2 is SYDVKM. This CDR3 has 14 residues. CDR3 nucleotide sequence: TGTGCCAGCAGTTTATTAGCGGGATTGGGTGAGCAGTACTTC. The encoded protein is CASSLLAGLGEQYF.

The gene calls are TRBV5-1 and TRBJ2-7; D not certain. V was cut by 0 bases and J by 1 base, with 8 bases left in between. Germline V gene lookup returns CDR1 SGHRS and CDR2 YFSETQ. This CDR3 region has 14 residues. The CDR3 DNA reads TGCGCCAGCAGCTTGGGAGACGCGTCCTACGAGCAGTACTTC. This encodes CASSLGDASYEQYF.

This chain links TRBV11-2 with TRBJ2-1, with D maybe TRBD2 (5 bases). The CDR3 loop spans 12 amino acids. CDR1 is SGHAT and CDR2 is FQNNGV in the germline V gene. V gave up 5 bases and J gave up 9 bases, with 11 bases separating them. CDR3 DNA: TGTGCCAGCAGCGCCGAAGGAGGTGAGCAGTTCTTC. This encodes CASSAEGGEQFF.

This clone was observed a handful of times. The chain carries TRBV28 and TRBJ2-1, with 10 bases identical to TRBD2. V gave up 10 bases and J gave up 3 bases; unmatched junction bases: 9. This CDR3 has 15 residues. From germline, CDR1 is MDHEN and CDR2 SYDVKM. CDR3 amino acids: CATNNGLAVYNEQFF. CDR3 nucleotides: TGTGCCACCAACAATGGACTAGCGGTCTACAATGAGCAGTTCTTC.

This sequence joins TRBV29-1 and TRBJ2-3, with a weak D call TRBD2 (6 bases). Deletions cut 3 bases from V and 9 bases from J, with 16 bases between. The CDR3 totals 13 residues. The germline gives CDR1 SQVTM, CDR2 ANQGSEA. The chain's CDR3 is CSVDRRLVSTQYF. CDR3 bases: TGCAGCGTTGACAGACGACTAGTGTCAACGCAGTATTTT.

The sample holds a few counts of this clone. The gene calls are TRBV30 and TRBJ2-1; 11 positions agree with TRBD2. From germline, CDR1 is GTSNPN and CDR2 SVGIG (reference sequence). The CDR3 extends over 16 amino acids. After removal of 2 bases from V and 8 bases from J, the junction contained 11 bases not matched to a gene. CDR3 region: CAWSWGLAGGRDEQFF. Written as DNA, the CDR3 is TGTGCCTGGAGTTGGGGGCTAGCGGGAGGTCGGGATGAGCAGTTCTTC.

The V call is TRBV25-1, the J call TRBJ2-5; TRBD2 agrees at 9 bases. The CDR3 has 13 residues. The germline V gene has CDR1 MGHDK and CDR2 SYGVNS. The junction had 1 base not matched to a gene; V was cut back by 4 bases and J by 4 bases. The CDR3 sequence is CASSVAGAETQYF. CDR3 DNA sequence: TGTGCCAGCAGTGTAGCGGGAGCAGAGACCCAGTACTTC.

This clone occurred once. In the same sample, other DNA sequences code for this CDR3. V usage is TRBV29-1 and J usage is TRBJ1-3; D uncertain. The V gene lost 3 bases and the J gene lost 4 bases, with 4 bases spanning the gap. The CDR3 consists of 11 residues. Germline assignment: CDR1 SQVTM and CDR2 ANQGSEA. The chain's CDR3 is CSVDGGNTIYF. Here the CDR3 DNA reads TGCAGCGTTGATGGCGGAAACACCATATATTTT.

This clone was detected ten times or more. The chain is built from TRBV5-1 and TRBJ2-5, with D possibly matching TRBD1 (5 bases). Trimming stripped 2 bases from V and 4 bases from J, with 9 bases between. There are 13 residues in the CDR3. The germline V gene has CDR1 SGHRS and CDR2 YFSETQ. The CDR3 reads CASSFPQGETQYF. Written as DNA, the CDR3 is TGCGCCAGCAGCTTTCCCCAGGGAGAGACCCAGTACTTC.

The chain recombines TRBV27 with TRBJ1-5; 8 nucleotides line up with TRBD1. The CDR3 loop spans 14 amino acids. V shed 6 bases and J 4 bases; nucleotides not matched to a gene: 5. The V gene's germline CDR1 is MNHEY and CDR2 SMNVEV (reference sequence). The CDR3 sequence: CASRGQGANQPQHF. In DNA form, the CDR3 reads TGTGCCAGCAGAGGACAGGGTGCGAATCAGCCCCAGCATTTT.

This chain uses TRBV7-2 with TRBJ2-1, with a possible D match to TRBD2 (6 bases). The V and J ends lost 4 bases and 4 bases respectively, with 14 bases between them. Germline-derived CDR1 and CDR2 are SGHTA and FQGNSA. The CDR3 spans 15 residues. The CDR3 spells CASSSGGMGYNEQFF. The CDR3 DNA reads TGTGCCAGCAGCTCTGGAGGGATGGGGTACAATGAGCAGTTCTTC.

This clone was counted a few times. V and J are TRBV18 and TRBJ2-1; 7 nucleotides align to TRBD2. Trimming took 6 bases from V and 9 from J; bases not matched to a gene: 5. The germline gives CDR1 KGHSH, CDR2 LQKENI. The CDR3 extends over 12 amino acids. This chain's CDR3 is CASSEERGEQFF. CDR3 sequence (DNA): TGTGCCAGCTCGGAAGAGCGGGGTGAGCAGTTCTTC.

This clone was observed a few times. The V gene is TRBV21-1, the J gene TRBJ2-7; the table's D call, TRBD2, was not checked against the DNA. TRBV21-1 is a listed pseudogene. The CDR3 covers 16 residues. CDR3 amino acids: CASLRMVAGETYEQYF. The DNA of the CDR3 is TGTGCCAGCTTAAGAATGGTAGCGGGAGAGACCTACGAGCAGTACTTC.

CDR3 nucleotide sequence: TGTGCCAGCAGTAGCAGGGGTGGCACAGATACGCAGTATTTT. This translates into CASSSRGGTDTQYF. The chain recombines TRBV6-5 with TRBJ2-3, with a weak D call TRBD1 (6 bases). The CDR3 spans 14 residues. Germline values: CDR1 MNHEY, CDR2 SVGAGI. V shed 5 bases and J shed 1 base, with 10 bases lying between them.

The genes are TRBV29-1 and TRBJ2-5, with unresolved D. CDR1 is SQVTM and CDR2 is ANQGSEA in the germline V gene. The CDR3 runs 10 residues. V was shortened by 4 bases and J by 4 bases, with 4 bases between the two germline ends. The CDR3 loop is CSVVGETQYF. The CDR3 DNA is TGCAGCGTTGTTGGAGAGACCCAGTACTTC.

This chain connects TRBV19 to TRBJ2-3, with D perhaps TRBD1 or TRBD2 (5 bases each). Between the trimmed V and J ends, which lost 5 bases and 5 bases, there was a span of 20 bases. The CDR3 is 16 amino acids. The germline gives CDR1 LNHDA, CDR2 SQIVND (reference sequence). CDR3 DNA: TGTGCCAGTAGTCTCGAGGCACGGAGAGGGGAAGATACGCAGTATTTT. Translating it yields CASSLEARRGEDTQYF.

This clone has just a few counts. This sequence joins TRBV5-6 and TRBJ2-1; perhaps TRBD1 as D (6 bases). The CDR3 contains 15 residues. V shed 4 bases and J shed 0 bases, with 11 bases lying between them. Germline CDR1 and CDR2: SGHDT and YYEEEE. This CDR3 reads CASSVTGLSYNEQFF. As DNA, the CDR3 is TGTGCCAGCAGCGTTACAGGGCTCTCCTACAATGAGCAGTTCTTC.

This clone was recorded a few times. V is TRBV6-5 and J is TRBJ2-7, with TRBD1 matching 8 bases. V gave up 5 bases and J gave up 0 bases; unmatched junction bases: 3. Germline V gene lookup returns CDR1 MNHEY and CDR2 SVGAGI. This CDR3 has 14 amino acids. The CDR3 reads CASSPGGSSYEQYF. DNA for the CDR3: TGTGCCAGCAGTCCAGGGGGCAGCTCCTACGAGCAGTACTTC.

This chain joins TRBV4-1 and TRBJ1-2; no clear D. The CDR3 spans 14 residues. Per germline, CDR1 MGHRA and CDR2 YSYEKL. V was trimmed by 2 bases and J by 0 bases, leaving 7 bases between them. For the CDR3, the DNA is TGCGCCAGCAGCCAACGGCAGACTAACTATGGCTACACCTTC. Residues: CASSQRQTNYGYTF.

The chain links TRBV6-1 to TRBJ1-2; perhaps TRBD1 as D (5 bases). Deletions cut 8 bases from V and 5 bases from J, with 9 bases between. The germline gives CDR1 MNHNS, CDR2 SASEGT. The CDR3 is made up of 11 amino acids. The DNA for the CDR3 is TGTGCCAGCGGGGCCCCGTATGGCTACACCTTC. Amino acids: CASGAPYGYTF.

The genes are TRBV18 and TRBJ2-5, with 7 bases aligning to TRBD1. The CDR3 has 15 amino acids. Germline-derived CDR1 and CDR2 are KGHSH and LQKENI. V shed 3 bases and J 6 bases; nucleotides not matched to a gene: 10. The DNA of the CDR3 is TGTGCCAGCTCACCTACAGGGGAGACTATGAAGACCCAGTACTTC. Translated, it gives CASSPTGETMKTQYF.

DNA for the CDR3: TGTGCCAGCAGTGACAGACCCTACGAGCAGTACTTC. This encodes CASSDRPYEQYF. The chain employs TRBV2 and TRBJ2-7; D is uncertain. This CDR3 is built from 12 residues. The germline V and J ends were trimmed by 3 bases and 2 bases, with 5 bases remaining between them. The germline V gene encodes CDR1 SNHLY and CDR2 FYNNEI. The full variable domain, completed using reference TRBV2 and TRBJ2-7, is EPEVTQTPSHQVTQMGQEVILRCVPISNHLYFYWYRQILGQKVEFLVSFYNNEISEKSEIFDDQFSVERPDGSNFTLKIRSTKLEDSAMYFCASSDRPYEQYFGPGTRLTVT.

V usage is TRBV29-1 and J usage is TRBJ1-1; 10 nucleotides align to TRBD1. Germline CDR1 reads SQVTM; CDR2 reads ANQGSEA. The V segment lost 6 bases and the J segment 4 bases; nucleotides outside the gene matches: 5. The CDR3 extends over 13 amino acids. CDR3 coding DNA: TGCAGCGTCGGACAGGGGGTTGGCACTGAAGCTTTCTTT. This translates into CSVGQGVGTEAFF.

The rearrangement links TRBV7-9 to TRBJ2-5; perhaps TRBD2 as D (5 bases). With 1 base removed from V and 1 base from J, the gap between germline ends came to 13 bases. The CDR3 runs to 16 residues. Germline V gene lookup returns CDR1 SEHNR and CDR2 FQNEAQ (reference sequence). CDR3 DNA: TGTGCCAGCAGCTTAGTTTGGAGGACCGTCCAAGAGACCCAGTACTTC. Translation gives CASSLVWRTVQETQYF.

This chain links TRBV5-1 with TRBJ2-3; TRBD2 aligns across 11 bases. This CDR3 region has 15 residues. The V gene end was trimmed by 4 bases and the J gene end by 5 bases; junction bases not matched to a gene: 6. Germline V gene lookup returns CDR1 SGHRS and CDR2 YFSETQ. The CDR3 DNA is TGCGCCAGCAGCGGTCTAGCGGGAGGACAAGATACGCAGTATTTT. Protein: CASSGLAGGQDTQYF.

This clone was seen only a few times. The chain employs TRBV19 and TRBJ1-1; tentative D call: TRBD1 (6 bases). The CDR3 has 15 amino acids. Deletions cut 3 bases from V and 5 bases from J, with 16 bases between. Germline assignment: CDR1 LNHDA and CDR2 SQIVND (reference sequence). In DNA form, the CDR3 reads TGTGCCAGTAGTATCGGTCAGGGGTCAACAACTGAAGCTTTCTTT. Encoded protein: CASSIGQGSTTEAFF.

The chain employs TRBV30 and TRBJ2-3; D call uncertain. CDR1 is GTSNPN, CDR2 SVGIG, per germline (reference sequence). V was pared by 1 base and J by 4 bases, with 3 bases between. This CDR3 is 11 amino acids long. CDR3 in amino acids: CAWSAPDTQYF. The CDR3 DNA is TGTGCCTGGAGTGCGCCAGATACGCAGTATTTT. Together with reference TRBV30 and TRBJ2-3, the CDR3 gives the full variable domain: SQTIHQWPATLVQPVGSPLSLECTVEGTSNPNLYWYRQAAGRGLQLLFYSVGIGQISSEVPQNLSASRPQDRQFILSSKKLLLSDSGFYLCAWSAPDTQYFGPGTRLTVL.